This T cell receptor beta chain comes out of a study of shared clonotypes between healthy human individuals. Whole-study findings and limits: Non-shared clonotypes showed lower generation probabilities than clonotypes common to all four donors.

Study donors comprised healthy, HIV-negative adults devoid of recent acute infection or vaccination. The investigators split CD4+ cells into a CD45RA+ naive subset and a CD45RA-negative memory subset. Sequencing was performed with immunoSEQ multiplex PCR; in TCRdb, only in-frame clones are kept and a portion is missing. Of about 2 million clones listed, 95% are singletons. Points on this clone: Its antigen is unidentified.

V was pared by 0 bases and J by 6 bases, with 16 bases between. The CDR3 spans 16 residues. Germline CDR1 and CDR2: LGHNA and YNFKEQ. The chain couples TRBV4-2 to TRBJ2-3; possibly TRBD2 for D (6 bases). Sequences were obtained from naive CD4+ T cells sorted from blood. Sample subset: CD45RA+ positively selected. This receptor was taken from a man aged 18 to 29 in good health. CDR3 loop: CASSQDRGGVGDTQYF. The CDR3 region has the DNA TGTGCCAGCAGCCAAGATCGGGGCGGGGTTGGGGATACGCAGTATTTT.